This TCR beta chain was captured by sequencing in a study of CD8 T cells in ankylosing spondylitis. Library preparation for TCR beta used quantitative 5'-RACE with molecular barcodes. TCRdb analysed the 5' RACE reads with MiXCR anew, one entry per CDR3 protein. The sample holds under 850,000 distinct CDR3 sequences, around 19% seen once. V dropped 1 base and J dropped 6 bases, with 16 bases sitting between them. This CDR3 comprises 16 residues. Germline CDR1 MGHRA, CDR2 YSYEKL. The table lists this clonotype with a few counts. Its specificity is unknown. Overall study results and limits: Matched ankylosing spondylitis synovial fluid reportedly contained a significantly enriched population of disease-linked clones. Characteristic, it appeared, of ankylosing spondylitis blood was a TCR beta motif of seven or eight highly homologous variants.

V and J are TRBV4-1 and TRBJ1-5; no clear D. This TCR came from a male donor with ankylosing spondylitis. Sequencing was performed on blood, either unsorted or a sorted T cell fraction (not recorded which). CDR3 in amino acids: CASSQAFLRQGQPQHF. The DNA for the CDR3 is TGCGCCAGCAGCCAAGCCTTTTTGCGGCAAGGTCAGCCCCAGCATTTT.